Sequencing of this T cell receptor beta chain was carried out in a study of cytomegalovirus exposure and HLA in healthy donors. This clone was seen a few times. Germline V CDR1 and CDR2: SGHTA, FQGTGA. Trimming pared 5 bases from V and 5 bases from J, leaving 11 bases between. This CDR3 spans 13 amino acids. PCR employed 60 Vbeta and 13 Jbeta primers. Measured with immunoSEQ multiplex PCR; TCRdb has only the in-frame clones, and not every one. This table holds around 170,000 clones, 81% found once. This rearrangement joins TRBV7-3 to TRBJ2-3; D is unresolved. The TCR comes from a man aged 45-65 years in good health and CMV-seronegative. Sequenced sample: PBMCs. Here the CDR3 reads CASSSKSLDTQYF. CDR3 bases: TGTGCCAGCAGCAGCAAGTCTCTAGATACGCAGTATTTT.